Here is one T cell receptor beta chain with its context. This clonotype was recorded a few times. It lacks a known antigen. Base qualities are not recorded, but no much larger clone differs from it by a single base. This specimen comes from a study of T cells after yellow fever vaccination (dated by TCRdb to between 2019 and 2020). With regard to the full study: Libraries from fractions with low cell numbers were prepared with the SMART-Seq v4 Ultra Low Input RNA kit. To track T-cell clones before and after primary and booster YFV17D yellow fever vaccination, bulk TCR alpha and beta repertoires were sequenced longitudinally. The cohort comprised two healthy male donors, one aged 18 to 30 and one aged 30 to 40 years. Blood was drawn at multiple timepoints before and after primary and secondary immunization, with bulk PBMC replicates and cell subsets isolated. Paper-wide results and their limitations: After the booster, most clones that had expanded after primary vaccination were detected again (about 97% of CD4 and roughly 86% of CD8), suggesting broad maintenance of memory. Computational filtering was needed because FACS-sorted repertoires could contain abundant contaminating clonotypes from the bulk population. Because only a couple of donors were included in the study, the extent to which the findings can be generalized is limited. A small fraction of clonotypes appeared in both the CD4 and CD8 compartments, likely as a result of convergent recombination. Compared with the primary T-cell response, the secondary T-cell response was faster but weaker, reaching its peak on day 5 rather than on day 15.

The treatment or condition label of this sample denotes: live attenuated yellow fever vaccine strain. A standard Ficoll-Paque protocol was used to isolate PBMCs from peripheral blood. Dynabeads CD4 and CD8 positive selection kits were used to isolate the CD4 and CD8 T-cell fractions. TriZol was used to extract RNA from bulk PBMCs, CD4 and CD8 fractions, and dextramer-positive and dextramer-negative fractions. TCR cDNA was synthesized by 5'RACE template switching, through which a universal primer site and unique molecular identifiers were introduced. Priming for cDNA synthesis came from both the TCR alpha and TCR beta constant segments. Library amplification used two PCR steps, and the second PCR step added sample barcodes and sequencing adapters. Sequencing of libraries was done on Illumina HiSeq 2500 (2x100 bp) or NovaSeq (2x150 bp). As for the authors' bioinformatics: Reads were demultiplexed and collapsed into UMI consensus sequences with MIGEC, and V(D)J alignment was performed with MiXCR. Using edgeR on replicate PBMC samples, clonotypes were called vaccine-responding if FDR was below 0.01 and the log2 fold change was above 5 up to day 15. Each bulk clonotype received a CD4 or CD8 identity based on whether the sequenced CD4 or CD8 repertoire contained that clonotype at higher abundance. The raw public data were reprocessed by TCRdb itself: fastp quality trimming at Q25, MiXCR clonotype calling, in-frame beta chains only. Duplicate CDR3 protein sequences are folded into a single record with the most common DNA and genes. None of the V and J calls come from the authors' own analysis; TCRdb made them. In all, the sample holds 200,000 to 300,000 distinct CDR3 sequences, and around 6.7% of those were seen once. The ten largest clones take up roughly 1% of the sample.

Via the germline V gene (reference sequence), CDR1 is DFQATT and CDR2 SNEGSKA. V is trimmed back by 5 bases and J by 7 bases, and the junction contains 6 bases that no gene match accounts for. The CDR3 runs 12 amino acids, cysteine and phenylalanine included. Only the CDR3 region is kept as DNA, spanning 36 bases read in frame from base 1. This clonotype was sampled from a man aged 25 to 40 who received the YFV17D yellow fever vaccine. The chain employs TRBV20-1 and TRBJ2-3; TRBD1 agrees with 7 junctional bases. The sample in question was CD4+ T cells sorted from PBMCs, obtained on the day of the yellow fever booster vaccination. The DNA is TGCAGTGCTCCTACAGGGGCGAATACGCAGTATTTT. The resulting protein is CSAPTGANTQYF.